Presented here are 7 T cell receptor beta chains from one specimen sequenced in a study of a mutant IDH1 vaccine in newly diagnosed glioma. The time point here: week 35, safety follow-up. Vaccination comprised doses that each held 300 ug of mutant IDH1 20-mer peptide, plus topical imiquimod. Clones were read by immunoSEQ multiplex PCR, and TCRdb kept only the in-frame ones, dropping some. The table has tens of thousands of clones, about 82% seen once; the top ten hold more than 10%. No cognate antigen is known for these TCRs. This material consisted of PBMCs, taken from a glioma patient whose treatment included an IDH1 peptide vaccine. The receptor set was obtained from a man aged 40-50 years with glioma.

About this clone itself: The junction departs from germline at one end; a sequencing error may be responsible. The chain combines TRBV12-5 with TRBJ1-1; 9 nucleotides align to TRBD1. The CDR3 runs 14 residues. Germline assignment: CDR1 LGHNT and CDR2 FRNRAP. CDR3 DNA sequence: TGTGCTAGTGGTTTGGGACAGGGGGACACTGAAACTTTCTTT. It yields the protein CASGLGQGDTETFF.

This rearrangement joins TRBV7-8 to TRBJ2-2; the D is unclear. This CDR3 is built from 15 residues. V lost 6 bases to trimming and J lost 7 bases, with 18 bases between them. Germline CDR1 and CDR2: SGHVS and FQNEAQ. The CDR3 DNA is TGTGCCAGCAGTTCAGATGCGGCCCGGTACGGGGAGCTGTTTTTT. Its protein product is CASSSDAARYGELFF.

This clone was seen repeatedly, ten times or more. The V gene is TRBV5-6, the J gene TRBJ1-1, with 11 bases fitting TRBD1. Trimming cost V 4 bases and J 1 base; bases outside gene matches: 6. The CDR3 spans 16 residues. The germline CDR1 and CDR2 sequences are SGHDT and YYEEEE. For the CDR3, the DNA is TGTGCCAGCAGCCAATTCGGGACAGGGGGGAACACTGAAGCTTTCTTT. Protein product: CASSQFGTGGNTEAFF.

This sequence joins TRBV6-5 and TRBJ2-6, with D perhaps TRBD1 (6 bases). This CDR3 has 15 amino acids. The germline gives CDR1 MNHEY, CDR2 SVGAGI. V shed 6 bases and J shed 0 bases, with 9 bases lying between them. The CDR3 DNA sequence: TGTGCCAGCAGACAGGGCCCCTCTGGGGCCAACGTCCTGACTTTC. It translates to CASRQGPSGANVLTF.

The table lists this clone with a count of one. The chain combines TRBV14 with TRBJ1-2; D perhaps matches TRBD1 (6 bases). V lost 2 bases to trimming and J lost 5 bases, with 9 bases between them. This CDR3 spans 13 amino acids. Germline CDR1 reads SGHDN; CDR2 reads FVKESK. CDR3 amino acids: CASSQRQEYGYTF. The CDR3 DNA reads TGTGCCAGCAGCCAACGACAGGAATATGGCTACACCTTC.

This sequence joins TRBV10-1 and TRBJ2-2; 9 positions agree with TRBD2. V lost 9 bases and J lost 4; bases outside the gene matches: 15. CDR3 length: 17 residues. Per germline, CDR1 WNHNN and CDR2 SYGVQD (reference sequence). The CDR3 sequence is CARSGGRAPRGTGELFF. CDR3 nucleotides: TGCGCCAGGTCTGGCGGGAGGGCCCCAAGGGGCACCGGGGAGCTGTTTTTT.

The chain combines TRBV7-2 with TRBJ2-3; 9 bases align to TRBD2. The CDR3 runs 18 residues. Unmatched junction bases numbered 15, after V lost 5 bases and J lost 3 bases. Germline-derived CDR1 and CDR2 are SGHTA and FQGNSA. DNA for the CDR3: TGTGCCAGCAGCCCGCTGGCGGGAGGGCCGGGCTTGACAGATACGCAGTATTTT. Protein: CASSPLAGGPGLTDTQYF.